These T cell receptor beta chains were read from a single sample in a study of blood T cell repertoires in COVID-19. Sequencing was performed with immunoSEQ multiplex PCR; in TCRdb, only in-frame clones are kept and a portion is missing. The data show fewer than 600,000 clones, more than 75% seen once. Sequenced: PBMCs or T cells enriched from blood (not recorded which). These receptors were obtained from a woman aged 40 to 50 who had recovered from COVID-19. The CDR3 runs from the conserved cysteine through the conserved F or W. D genes are given only for firm matches. Where a row states a size, it is once, few, many or the class of an expanded clone; other rows omit it.

v_gene: TRBV11-3; j_gene: TRBJ2-1; d_gene: TRBD1; abundance: NA; CDR3nt: TGTGCCAGCAGCTTAGAAGGGACAGGGGATTACAATGAGCAGTTCTTC; CDR3aa: CASSLEGTGDYNEQFF
v_gene: TRBV7-9; j_gene: TRBJ1-2; d_gene: TRBD1; abundance: NA; CDR3nt: TGTGCCAGCAGCTTCGGACAGGGGAGCAACGACTATGGCTACACCTTC; CDR3aa: CASSFGQGSNDYGYTF
v_gene: TRBV4-3; j_gene: TRBJ2-3; d_gene: NA; abundance: NA; CDR3nt: TGCGCCAGCAGCCAAGGGATGGGGCTTCCCCGCACAGATACGCAGTATTTT; CDR3aa: CASSQGMGLPRTDTQYF
v_gene: TRBV6-5; j_gene: TRBJ1-2; d_gene: TRBD1; abundance: NA; CDR3nt: TGTGCCAGCAGTCCCTCGACAGGGGTTTTTGGCTACACCTTC; CDR3aa: CASSPSTGVFGYTF
v_gene: TRBV18; j_gene: TRBJ1-5; d_gene: NA; abundance: NA; CDR3nt: TGTGCCAGCTCATCCGAGGTCGCGCCCCAGCATTTT; CDR3aa: CASSSEVAPQHF
v_gene: TRBV21-1; j_gene: TRBJ2-2; d_gene: NA; abundance: NA; CDR3nt: TGTGCCAGCAGCACTCGGAGGGACAGCTGCTTGAACACCGGGGAGCTGTTTTTT; CDR3aa: CASSTRRDSCLNTGELFF
v_gene: TRBV7-2; j_gene: TRBJ2-3; d_gene: NA; abundance: NA; CDR3nt: TGTGCCAGCAGCTTGTGGAGGGAGGATACGCAGTATTTT; CDR3aa: CASSLWREDTQYF
v_gene: TRBV30; j_gene: TRBJ2-1; d_gene: NA; abundance: NA; CDR3nt: TGTGCCTGGAGCGTTGGGGACTTTGAAGGTGAGCAGTTCTTC; CDR3aa: CAWSVGDFEGEQFF
v_gene: TRBV6-5; j_gene: TRBJ1-5; d_gene: TRBD1; abundance: once; CDR3nt: TGTGCCAGCAACTACCGGGACAGTCCTAATCAGCCCCAGCATTTT; CDR3aa: CASNYRDSPNQPQHF
v_gene: TRBV20-1; j_gene: TRBJ2-1; d_gene: NA; abundance: NA; CDR3nt: TGCAGTGCGGACGGACTGGAAGAGCAGTTCTTC; CDR3aa: CSADGLEEQFF
v_gene: TRBV6-5; j_gene: TRBJ2-1; d_gene: NA; abundance: NA; CDR3nt: TGTGCCAGCAGTTACCAACTAGCTGGAGAGCAGTTCTTC; CDR3aa: CASSYQLAGEQFF
v_gene: TRBV7-2; j_gene: TRBJ2-7; d_gene: TRBD2; abundance: once; CDR3nt: TGTGCCAGCAGCCCCATAGGACTAGGTAATCCCGACGAGCAGTACTTC; CDR3aa: CASSPIGLGNPDEQYF
v_gene: TRBV10-3; j_gene: TRBJ1-2; d_gene: TRBD1; abundance: NA; CDR3nt: TGTGCCATTGGGACAGGGAGGGACTATGGCTACACCTTC; CDR3aa: CAIGTGRDYGYTF
v_gene: TRBV15; j_gene: TRBJ2-1; d_gene: TRBD1; abundance: NA; CDR3nt: TGTGCCACCAGCAGGGGACAGGGTTGGTCCTACAATGAGCAGTTCTTC; CDR3aa: CATSRGQGWSYNEQFF
v_gene: TRBV3-1/TRBV3-2; j_gene: TRBJ2-1; d_gene: NA; abundance: NA; CDR3nt: TGTGCCAGCAGCCAAGTCGCAGGGAACAATGAGCAGTTCTTC; CDR3aa: CASSQVAGNNEQFF
v_gene: TRBV4-3; j_gene: TRBJ2-3; d_gene: NA; abundance: NA; CDR3nt: TGCGCCAGCAGCCAAGACACTAGCCCTAGCACAGATACGCAGTATTTT; CDR3aa: CASSQDTSPSTDTQYF
v_gene: TRBV5-4; j_gene: TRBJ2-1; d_gene: TRBD2; abundance: NA; CDR3nt: TGTGCCAGCAGCTTGCCTAGCGGGAGGTACAATGAGCAGTTCTTC; CDR3aa: CASSLPSGRYNEQFF
v_gene: TRBV30; j_gene: TRBJ2-3; d_gene: NA; abundance: NA; CDR3nt: TGTGCCTGGAGTCCACTTCCAGATACGCAGTATTTT; CDR3aa: CAWSPLPDTQYF
v_gene: TRBV13; j_gene: TRBJ1-3; d_gene: NA; abundance: NA; CDR3nt: TGTGCCAGCAGCTTAGGTAGCTGGTCAATGGATGGAAACACCATATATTTT; CDR3aa: CASSLGSWSMDGNTIYF
v_gene: TRBV6-5; j_gene: TRBJ2-1; d_gene: NA; abundance: NA; CDR3nt: TGTGCCAGCAGATATACTACAAGCACCTACAATGAGCAGTTCTTC; CDR3aa: CASRYTTSTYNEQFF
v_gene: TRBV3-1/TRBV3-2; j_gene: TRBJ2-7; d_gene: TRBD2; abundance: NA; CDR3nt: TGTGCCAGCAGCCAAGATCGAGGACTAGCGGTATACGAGCAGTACTTC; CDR3aa: CASSQDRGLAVYEQYF
v_gene: TRBV10-1; j_gene: TRBJ2-1; d_gene: TRBD2; abundance: NA; CDR3nt: TGCGCCAGCAGTTCCCTAGCGGGCTCCTACAATGAGCAGTTCTTC; CDR3aa: CASSSLAGSYNEQFF
v_gene: TRBV7-2; j_gene: TRBJ2-7; d_gene: NA; abundance: NA; CDR3nt: TGTGCCAGCAGCTCCCACCAACAGGGTACCTACGAGCAGTACTTC; CDR3aa: CASSSHQQGTYEQYF
v_gene: TRBV29-1; j_gene: TRBJ2-7; d_gene: TRBD2; abundance: NA; CDR3nt: TGCAGCGTTGAATTCATCTTGGGCGGGAGGGCCATCGGCGAGCAGTACTTC; CDR3aa: CSVEFILGGRAIGEQYF
v_gene: TRBV6-2/TRBV6-3; j_gene: TRBJ2-7; d_gene: NA; abundance: few; CDR3nt: TGTGCCAGCAGTTTCCAATCTAACAGGGCCTACGAGCAGTACTTC; CDR3aa: CASSFQSNRAYEQYF
v_gene: TRBV6-2/TRBV6-3; j_gene: TRBJ1-1; d_gene: TRBD1; abundance: NA; CDR3nt: TGTGCCAGCAGTTACCAGGGGGCAGCTGAAGCTTTCTTT; CDR3aa: CASSYQGAAEAFF
v_gene: TRBV29-1; j_gene: TRBJ2-7; d_gene: NA; abundance: once; CDR3nt: TGCAGCGTTGTCTCCGGACTTACCTACGAGCAGTACTTC; CDR3aa: CSVVSGLTYEQYF
v_gene: TRBV5-1; j_gene: TRBJ2-7; d_gene: TRBD2; abundance: NA; CDR3nt: TGCGCCAGCAGGGGGAGGGCCTACGAGCAGTACTTC; CDR3aa: CASRGRAYEQYF
v_gene: TRBV7-8; j_gene: TRBJ1-1; d_gene: TRBD1; abundance: NA; CDR3nt: TGTGCCAGCAGCTCCGGGACAGCCTTCAACACTGAAGCTTTCTTT; CDR3aa: CASSSGTAFNTEAFF
v_gene: TRBV6-6; j_gene: TRBJ2-2; d_gene: TRBD2; abundance: once; CDR3nt: TGTGCCAGCAGCCGAGCAATCGGACTAGCGGGAGGGCTGAACACCGGGGAGCTGTTTTTT; CDR3aa: CASSRAIGLAGGLNTGELFF
v_gene: TRBV25-1; j_gene: TRBJ2-7; d_gene: NA; abundance: NA; CDR3nt: TGTGCCAGCAGTACGACAGGTTCCTACGAGCAGTACTTC; CDR3aa: CASSTTGSYEQYF
v_gene: TRBV12-3/TRBV12-4; j_gene: TRBJ2-2; d_gene: NA; abundance: NA; CDR3nt: TGTGCCAGCAGTCTGAACAGGGAGCTGTTTTTT; CDR3aa: CASSLNRELFF
v_gene: TRBV3-1/TRBV3-2; j_gene: TRBJ1-3; d_gene: NA; abundance: NA; CDR3nt: TGTGCCAGCAGCCAAGTGGAGGCCCACTGGGACACCATATATTTT; CDR3aa: CASSQVEAHWDTIYF
v_gene: TRBV14; j_gene: TRBJ2-2; d_gene: NA; abundance: once; CDR3nt: TGTGCCAGCAGCCCCAGGCACACCGGGGAGCTGTTTTTT; CDR3aa: CASSPRHTGELFF
v_gene: TRBV2; j_gene: TRBJ1-3; d_gene: TRBD1; abundance: NA; CDR3nt: TGTGCCAGCAGTGGTACAGGGGTGAGAGGAAACACCATATATTTT; CDR3aa: CASSGTGVRGNTIYF
v_gene: TRBV6-2/TRBV6-3; j_gene: TRBJ1-1; d_gene: NA; abundance: NA; CDR3nt: TGTGCCAGCAGCTCCCTCCAGGCCCTTAACACTGAAGCTTTCTTT; CDR3aa: CASSSLQALNTEAFF
v_gene: TRBV7-9; j_gene: TRBJ2-1; d_gene: NA; abundance: NA; CDR3nt: TGTGCCAGCAGTCTTCACAGCGGCTCCACCTTTTGGGACTACAATGAGCAGTTCTTC; CDR3aa: CASSLHSGSTFWDYNEQFF
v_gene: TRBV5-1; j_gene: TRBJ2-7; d_gene: TRBD2; abundance: NA; CDR3nt: TGCGCCAGCAGCTTGGCAGCGGGAGTACAGGAGCAGTACTTC; CDR3aa: CASSLAAGVQEQYF
v_gene: TRBV29-1; j_gene: TRBJ2-1; d_gene: TRBD1; abundance: once; CDR3nt: TGCAGCGTTGAAGGGGACAGGGTTTACAATGAGCAGTTCTTC; CDR3aa: CSVEGDRVYNEQFF
v_gene: TRBV29-1; j_gene: TRBJ2-1; d_gene: TRBD2; abundance: once; CDR3nt: TGCAGCGGTGGTGGGGCGGGAGGTCTCTACAATGAGCAGTTCTTC; CDR3aa: CSGGGAGGLYNEQFF
v_gene: TRBV29-1; j_gene: TRBJ2-3; d_gene: NA; abundance: few; CDR3nt: TGCAGCGTTGAAGGTGGGACAATTACAGATACGCAGTATTTT; CDR3aa: CSVEGGTITDTQYF
v_gene: TRBV27; j_gene: TRBJ2-7; d_gene: TRBD2; abundance: NA; CDR3nt: TGTGCCAGCAGTGTACTAGCGGGGAGGATGTCAGGCTCCTACGAGCAGTACTTC; CDR3aa: CASSVLAGRMSGSYEQYF
v_gene: TRBV3-1/TRBV3-2; j_gene: TRBJ1-3; d_gene: TRBD1; abundance: NA; CDR3nt: TGTGCCAGCAGCCAACCGACAGGGGGCTCTGGAAACACCATATATTTT; CDR3aa: CASSQPTGGSGNTIYF
v_gene: TRBV19; j_gene: TRBJ1-6; d_gene: NA; abundance: NA; CDR3nt: TGTGCCAGTAGTATGGCCAAGAATTCACCCCTCCACTTT; CDR3aa: CASSMAKNSPLHF
v_gene: TRBV27; j_gene: TRBJ2-2; d_gene: TRBD1; abundance: NA; CDR3nt: TGTGCCAGCAGTGTACAGGGACAGGGGTACACCGGGGAGCTGTTTTTT; CDR3aa: CASSVQGQGYTGELFF
v_gene: TRBV6-5; j_gene: TRBJ2-7; d_gene: NA; abundance: NA; CDR3nt: TGTGCCAGCAGTTACTCCGGACAGAGGCTGTACGAGCAGTACTTC; CDR3aa: CASSYSGQRLYEQYF
v_gene: TRBV4-1; j_gene: TRBJ1-6; d_gene: NA; abundance: NA; CDR3nt: TGCGCCAGCAGCCAGCAACAGGGTAGGACATCACCCCTCCACTTT; CDR3aa: CASSQQQGRTSPLHF
v_gene: TRBV6-1; j_gene: TRBJ1-2; d_gene: NA; abundance: NA; CDR3nt: TGTGCCAGCAGTGAAGATCGAGGGTGGGCTAGGTGGTACTATGGCTACACCTTC; CDR3aa: CASSEDRGWARWYYGYTF
v_gene: TRBV13; j_gene: TRBJ2-7; d_gene: TRBD2; abundance: NA; CDR3nt: TGTGCCAGCAGCCTCGGGCCCTCAGCGGGAGGCGTGAACTACGAGCAGTACTTC; CDR3aa: CASSLGPSAGGVNYEQYF
v_gene: TRBV6-5; j_gene: TRBJ1-5; d_gene: NA; abundance: NA; CDR3nt: TGTGCCAGCAGTTACTCCTCCCGGTTGGGCAATCAGCCCCAGCATTTT; CDR3aa: CASSYSSRLGNQPQHF